The clone carrying this T cell receptor (beta chain) appeared a few times. What it binds is not known. The record originates from a study of response to subunit inactivated influenza vaccine. The study's findings and limits: Authors suggested each seasonal flu vaccination may recruit only limited numbers of new T cells.

TCRdb independently ran MiXCR on the RT-PCR reads; one entry per CDR3 protein. The sample yields about 700,000 distinct CDR3 sequences, approximately 15% seen once. Material: PBMCs from blood, obtained 11 to 12 days after vaccination. This clonotype originated in a man aged 50-59 years who received an inactivated influenza vaccine.

The chain's CDR3 is CSPRRETYNEQFF. The CDR3 nucleotides read TGCAGCCCCCGCCGGGAGACTTACAATGAGCAGTTCTTC. The gene calls are TRBV20-1 and TRBJ2-1, with D perhaps matching TRBD2 (6 bases). From germline, CDR1 is DFQATT and CDR2 SNEGSKA (reference sequence). The CDR3 contains 13 residues.